A single sample is the source of the 26 T cell receptor beta chains below, sequenced in a study of shared clonotypes between healthy human individuals. Profiled with immunoSEQ multiplex PCR; TCRdb holds only in-frame clones, not every one. Of more than 2,000,000 clones listed, 85% to 95% are singletons. The specimen was naive CD4+ T cells sorted from blood. Subset of the sample: CD45RA+ positively selected. The source of these receptors is a young man in good health.

The V gene is TRBV19, the J gene TRBJ2-7; no reliable D call. Trimming stripped 1 base from V and 4 bases from J, with 14 bases between. Germline-derived CDR1 and CDR2 are LNHDA and SQIVND (reference sequence). The CDR3 length is 15 residues. DNA of the CDR3: TGTGCCAGTAGTATAGCGTCTAGTGTCGGGTACGAGCAGTACTTC. Translating it yields CASSIASSVGYEQYF.

The rearrangement joins TRBV5-1 to TRBJ2-7, with 11 bases aligning to TRBD2. Germline CDR1 reads SGHRS; CDR2 reads YFSETQ. With V trimmed by 4 bases and J by 7 bases, 10 bases remained unmatched. The CDR3 length is 15 residues. The CDR3 DNA follows: TGCGCCAGCAGCAAAATTAGCGGGGGGGCGCGAGAGCAGTACTTC. Protein: CASSKISGGAREQYF.

V and J are TRBV5-1 and TRBJ2-6; 7 bases agree with TRBD1. From germline, CDR1 is SGHRS and CDR2 YFSETQ. The V gene end was trimmed by 2 bases and the J gene end by 4 bases; junction bases not matched to a gene: 12. This CDR3 has 18 amino acids. CDR3 region: CASSFRGQTATGANVLTF. For the CDR3, the DNA is TGCGCCAGCAGCTTTCGGGGACAGACGGCCACAGGGGCCAACGTCCTGACTTTC.

V is TRBV5-6 and J is TRBJ1-3, with TRBD1 as a possible D gene (6 bases). Per the germline V gene, CDR1 is SGHDT and CDR2 is YYEEEE. This CDR3 has 16 amino acids. V gave up 4 bases and J gave up 4 bases, with 18 bases separating them. The CDR3 DNA sequence: TGTGCCAGCAGCGACTACAGGGTTGATTTGGGAAACACCATATATTTT. It specifies CASSDYRVDLGNTIYF.

This chain uses TRBV27 with TRBJ1-4; weak D call: TRBD1 (6 bases). V gave up 6 bases and J gave up 7 bases, with 12 bases separating them. The CDR3 is made up of 13 amino acids. Germline lookup yields CDR1 MNHEY and CDR2 SMNVEV (reference sequence). The CDR3 region is CASSQQGGEKLFF. CDR3 DNA: TGTGCCAGCAGCCAACAAGGGGGTGAAAAACTGTTTTTT.

V gene TRBV7-2 combines with J gene TRBJ2-3, with D possibly being TRBD1 or TRBD2 (7 bases each). CDR3 length: 16 residues. Germline-derived CDR1 and CDR2 are SGHTA and FQGNSA. V lost 5 bases and J 5 bases, leaving 20 bases between the germline ends. The CDR3 DNA is TGTGCCAGCAGCATTCAGGGGGGGGCTGTGGGAGATACGCAGTATTTT. Amino acids: CASSIQGGAVGDTQYF.

The V gene is TRBV7-2, the J gene TRBJ2-5; a weak D match, TRBD2 (6 bases). This CDR3 is 15 amino acids long. V lost 7 bases and J lost 5, with 20 bases in between. In germline, CDR1 is SGHTA, CDR2 FQGNSA. In DNA, the CDR3 is TGTGCCAGCAACACACTGGGATGGAGGGGTGAGACCCAGTACTTC. Translating it yields CASNTLGWRGETQYF.

V gene TRBV25-1 combines with J gene TRBJ1-1, with no clear D. CDR3 size: 14 residues. With 8 bases removed from V and 1 base from J, the gap between germline ends came to 14 bases. CDR1 MGHDK and CDR2 SYGVNS come from the germline V gene. The CDR3 is CASRNPQENTEAFF. CDR3 nucleotide sequence: TGTGCCAGCCGAAACCCACAAGAGAACACTGAAGCTTTCTTT.

The V gene is TRBV5-4, the J gene TRBJ2-7, with a possible D match to TRBD2 (7 bases). This CDR3 comprises 15 residues. V dropped 4 bases and J dropped 0 bases, with 14 bases sitting between them. The germline gives CDR1 SGHNT, CDR2 YYREEE (reference sequence). The CDR3, as DNA: TGTGCCAGCAGCCCGGGGGGCATTAGCTCCTACGAGCAGTACTTC. Translated: CASSPGGISSYEQYF.

This chain links TRBV5-6 with TRBJ1-4; 7 positions agree with TRBD1. The V gene end was trimmed by 1 base and the J gene end by 17 bases; junction bases not matched to a gene: 14. The CDR3 is 14 residues long. Germline lookup yields CDR1 SGHDT and CDR2 YYEEEE. The CDR3 DNA sequence: TGTGCCAGCAGCTTGCTCCGGGACAGTCTCGGACTCTTTTTT. Amino acid sequence: CASSLLRDSLGLFF.

The chain combines TRBV5-1 with TRBJ2-7; no firm D call. The CDR3 is 14 amino acids. V dropped 0 bases and J dropped 7 bases, with 14 bases sitting between them. The germline gives CDR1 SGHRS, CDR2 YFSETQ. CDR3 sequence: CASSLEGSLGEQYF. The CDR3 DNA reads as TGCGCCAGCAGCTTGGAGGGCAGCCTGGGGGAGCAGTACTTC.

The chain couples TRBV7-6 to TRBJ1-5; D possibly corresponds to TRBD1 (6 bases). Between the trimmed V and J ends, which lost 4 bases and 7 bases, there was a span of 14 bases. The CDR3 sequence is 14 residues long. CDR1 SGHVS and CDR2 FNYEAQ come from the germline V gene. CDR3 bases: TGTGCCAGCAGCTCAGGGGTATTTAGCCAGCCCCAGCATTTT. Protein sequence: CASSSGVFSQPQHF.

This chain links TRBV10-2 with TRBJ2-7, with 9 bases lining up with TRBD1. The length of the CDR3 is 11 residues. Germline V gene lookup returns CDR1 WSHSY and CDR2 SAAADI. The V segment lost 6 bases and the J segment 12 bases; nucleotides outside the gene matches: 6. This CDR3 is CASSQGQGPYF. The CDR3 coding sequence is TGCGCCAGCAGCCAAGGACAGGGGCCGTACTTC.

Comment on this clone: At the DNA level, this CDR3 is encoded by other sequences in the same sample as well. V gene TRBV6-6 combines with J gene TRBJ2-5; weak D call: TRBD2 (6 bases). This CDR3 comprises 14 residues. Looked up from germline, CDR1 is MNHNY and CDR2 is SVGAGI (reference sequence). Deletions cut 0 bases from V and 5 bases from J, with 10 bases between. CDR3 protein: CASSYSGGGETQYF. Here the CDR3 DNA reads TGTGCCAGCAGTTACTCGGGAGGCGGGGAGACCCAGTACTTC.

The V gene is TRBV7-9, the J gene TRBJ2-5; D possibly matches TRBD1 or TRBD2 (5 bases each). Trimming cost V 6 bases and J 0 bases, with 11 bases left between them. CDR1 and CDR2 from the germline V gene are SEHNR and FQNEAQ (reference sequence). The CDR3 has 14 amino acids. CDR3 DNA: TGTGCCAGCAGTTGGGGACGGAACCAAGAGACCCAGTACTTC. Its protein product is CASSWGRNQETQYF. Full variable domain (rest looked up from reference TRBV7-9 and TRBJ2-5): DTGVSQNPRHKITKRGQNVTFRCDPISEHNRLYWYRQTLGQGPEFLTYFQNEAQLEKSRLLSDRFSAERPKGSFSTLEIQRTEQGDSAMYLCASSWGRNQETQYFGPGTRLLVL.

J is TRBJ1-5 and V is TRBV6-6, with D maybe TRBD1 (6 bases). Between the trimmed V and J ends, which lost 7 bases and 2 bases, there was a span of 15 bases. In germline, CDR1 is MNHNY, CDR2 SVGAGI (reference sequence). CDR3 length: 15 amino acids. The CDR3 DNA reads as TGTGCCAGCACTGACAGGCCGTGGGGCAATCAGCCCCAGCATTTT. It codes for CASTDRPWGNQPQHF.

This chain links TRBV7-2 with TRBJ2-7; 15 bases agree with TRBD2. Germline CDR1 is SGHTA and CDR2 is FQGNSA. V dropped 1 base and J dropped 0; count of bases not matched to a gene: 7. The CDR3 covers 19 residues. The CDR3 sequence is CASSLGGRTSGRVSYEQYF. As DNA, the CDR3 is TGTGCCAGCAGCTTAGGGGGAAGGACTAGCGGGAGGGTCTCCTACGAGCAGTACTTC.

This chain connects TRBV9 to TRBJ2-7; 9 nucleotides match TRBD1. The J segment lost 2 bases and the V segment lost 0 bases, leaving 3 bases of the junction unmatched. This CDR3 spans 15 amino acids. The V gene's germline CDR1 is SGDLS and CDR2 YYNGEE. CDR3 loop: CASSVEGDRAYEQYF. CDR3 sequence (DNA): TGTGCCAGCAGCGTAGAGGGGGACAGGGCCTACGAGCAGTACTTC.

This clone came up a few times. The chain employs TRBV10-3 and TRBJ1-1; perhaps TRBD1 as D (5 bases). Germline V lookup: CDR1 ENHRY, CDR2 SYGVKD. V was cut by 8 bases and J by 7 bases, with 14 bases left in between. The CDR3 totals 12 residues. CDR3 in DNA: TGTGCCATCGGGCCTAGCGACAGTGAAGCTTTCTTT. Amino acids: CAIGPSDSEAFF.

The CDR3 is CASSRRTGGNIKRNQPQHF. The CDR3 DNA reads TGTGCCAGCAGCCGTCGGACAGGGGGCAATATCAAAAGGAATCAGCCCCAGCATTTT. The rearrangement joins TRBV5-6 to TRBJ1-5, with 11 bases matching TRBD1. This CDR3 region has 19 residues. The ends lost 4 bases at V and 4 bases at J; junction bases unmatched: 16. Germline V gives CDR1 SGHDT, CDR2 YYEEEE.

The chain recombines TRBV5-1 with TRBJ2-5; 12 positions match TRBD2. The CDR3 length is 17 residues. The trim removed 0 bases at V and 2 bases at J, leaving 5 bases unmatched. Looked up from germline, CDR1 is SGHRS and CDR2 is YFSETQ. The CDR3 here is CASSLALAGGGQETQYF. In DNA, the CDR3 is TGCGCCAGCAGCTTGGCACTAGCGGGAGGAGGGCAAGAGACCCAGTACTTC.

V gene TRBV28 combines with J gene TRBJ1-2; D is undetermined. The CDR3 length is 12 residues. The germline CDR1 and CDR2 sequences are MDHEN and SYDVKM. Trimming shortened V by 9 bases and J by 1 base, and 9 bases separated the two germline ends. The CDR3 DNA follows: TGTGCCAGTGGACGGATTAACTATGGCTACACCTTC. Amino acids: CASGRINYGYTF.

J is TRBJ2-3 and V is TRBV7-9, with a possible D match to TRBD1 (6 bases). V gave up 7 bases and J gave up 1 base, with 18 bases separating them. The CDR3 consists of 16 residues. The germline V gene has CDR1 SEHNR and CDR2 FQNEAQ (reference sequence). As DNA, the CDR3 is TGTGCCAGCACAAAACTTGGACAGTTCGGCACAGATACGCAGTATTTT. Amino acid sequence: CASTKLGQFGTDTQYF.

This clone was counted between two and nine times. This sequence joins TRBV6-6 and TRBJ1-4; 7 bases agree with TRBD1. The trim removed 2 bases at V and 3 bases at J, leaving 3 bases unmatched. Germline-derived CDR1 and CDR2 are MNHNY and SVGAGI (reference sequence). There are 15 residues in the CDR3. CDR3 region: CASSYRGRPNEKLFF. CDR3 bases: TGTGCCAGCAGTTACAGGGGGCGACCTAATGAAAAACTGTTTTTT.

The rearrangement uses TRBV29-1 and TRBJ2-6; D unresolved. Trimming shortened V by 7 bases and J by 0 bases, and 7 bases separated the two germline ends. Germline V lookup: CDR1 SQVTM, CDR2 ANQGSEA. This CDR3 comprises 13 residues. CDR3 coding DNA: TGCAGCGCAACCCTCTCTGGGGCCAACGTCCTGACTTTC. Amino acid sequence: CSATLSGANVLTF.

This rearrangement joins TRBV4-2 to TRBJ1-1; D is undetermined. V was cut by 4 bases and J by 0 bases, with 6 bases left in between. The CDR3 contains 13 residues. CDR1 is LGHNA and CDR2 is YNFKEQ in the germline V gene. The CDR3: CASSLSMNTEAFF. As DNA, the CDR3 is TGTGCCAGCAGCCTATCGATGAACACTGAAGCTTTCTTT.